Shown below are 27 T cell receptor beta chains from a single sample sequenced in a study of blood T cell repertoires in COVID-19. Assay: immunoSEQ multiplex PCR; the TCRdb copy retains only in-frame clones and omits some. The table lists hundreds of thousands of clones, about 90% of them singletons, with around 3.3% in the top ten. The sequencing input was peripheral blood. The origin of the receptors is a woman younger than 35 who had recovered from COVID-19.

CDR3 DNA sequence: TGTGCCAGCAGTCCCCTTCCGGGACAGGGGATGGGCTACGAGCAGTACGTC. This codes for CASSPLPGQGMGYEQYV. The rearrangement joins TRBV6-2 or TRBV6-3 to TRBJ2-7, with TRBD1 identical over 10 bases. This CDR3 has 17 amino acids. V trimming: 5 bases; J trimming: 3 bases; junction bases outside the gene matches: 13. Looked up from germline, CDR1 is MNHEY and CDR2 is SVGEGT.

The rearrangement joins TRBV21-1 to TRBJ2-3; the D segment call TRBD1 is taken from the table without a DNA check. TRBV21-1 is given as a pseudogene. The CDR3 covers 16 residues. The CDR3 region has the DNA TGTGCCAGCAGGACAGGGACCGGGCTAGACACAGATACGCAGTATTTT. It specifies CASRTGTGLDTDTQYF.

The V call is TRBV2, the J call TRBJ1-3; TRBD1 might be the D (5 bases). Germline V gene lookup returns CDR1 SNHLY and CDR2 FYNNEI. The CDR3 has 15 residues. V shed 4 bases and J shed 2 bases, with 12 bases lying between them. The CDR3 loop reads CASSGHTRAGNTIYF. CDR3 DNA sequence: TGTGCCAGCAGTGGACACACCAGGGCTGGAAACACCATATATTTT.

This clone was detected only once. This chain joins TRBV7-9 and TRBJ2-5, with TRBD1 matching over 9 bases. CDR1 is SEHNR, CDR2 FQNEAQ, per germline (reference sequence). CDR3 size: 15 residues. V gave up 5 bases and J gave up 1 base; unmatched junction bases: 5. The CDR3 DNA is TGTGCCAGCAGCCTTAAGACAGGGGGCCAAGAGACCCAGTACTTC. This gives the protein CASSLKTGGQETQYF.

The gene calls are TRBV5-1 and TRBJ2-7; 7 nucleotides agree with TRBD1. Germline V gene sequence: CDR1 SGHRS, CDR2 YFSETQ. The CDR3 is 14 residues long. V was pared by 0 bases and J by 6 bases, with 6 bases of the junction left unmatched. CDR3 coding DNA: TGCGCCAGCAGCTTGGGTGAGGGGGCTAGCGAGCAGTACGTC. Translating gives CASSLGEGASEQYV.

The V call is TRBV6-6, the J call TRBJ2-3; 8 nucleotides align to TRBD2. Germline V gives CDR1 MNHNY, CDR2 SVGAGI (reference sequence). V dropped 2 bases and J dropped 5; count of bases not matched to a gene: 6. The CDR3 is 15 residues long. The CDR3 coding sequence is TGTGCCAGCAGTTACCACGGGAGGGGGGGAGATACGCAGTATTTT. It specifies CASSYHGRGGDTQYF.

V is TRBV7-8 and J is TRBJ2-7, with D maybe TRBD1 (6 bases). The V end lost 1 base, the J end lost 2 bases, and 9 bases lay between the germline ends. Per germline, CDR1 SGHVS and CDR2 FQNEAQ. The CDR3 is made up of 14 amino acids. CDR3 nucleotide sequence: TGTGCCAGCAGCTTAGGGCCAGGGGCCTACGAGCAGTACGTC. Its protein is CASSLGPGAYEQYV.

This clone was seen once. The CDR3 region has the DNA TGTGCCAGCGGGGGGACAGCGGCGGGGTACTACAATGAGCAGTTCTTC. Amino acids: CASGGTAAGYYNEQFF. This chain links TRBV2 with TRBJ2-1; perhaps TRBD1 as D (7 bases). V dropped 8 bases and J dropped 3 bases, with 20 bases sitting between them. The germline gives CDR1 SNHLY, CDR2 FYNNEI. There are 16 residues in the CDR3.

The CDR3 sequence is CASSEKWTSGITGELFF. The CDR3 DNA is TGCGCCAGCAGTGAGAAGTGGACTAGCGGGATCACCGGGGAGCTGTTTTTT. The V gene is TRBV10-2, the J gene TRBJ2-2; TRBD2 agrees at 12 bases. The CDR3 is made up of 17 amino acids. Germline V gene data show CDR1 as WSHSY and CDR2 as SAAADI. V lost 2 bases to trimming and J lost 4 bases; unmatched junction nucleotides: 5.

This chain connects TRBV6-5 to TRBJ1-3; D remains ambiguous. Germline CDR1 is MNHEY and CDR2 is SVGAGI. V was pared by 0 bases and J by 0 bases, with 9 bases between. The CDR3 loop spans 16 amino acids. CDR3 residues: CASSYSQALSGNTIYF. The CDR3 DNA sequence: TGTGCCAGCAGTTACTCCCAGGCCCTCTCTGGAAACACCATATATTTT.

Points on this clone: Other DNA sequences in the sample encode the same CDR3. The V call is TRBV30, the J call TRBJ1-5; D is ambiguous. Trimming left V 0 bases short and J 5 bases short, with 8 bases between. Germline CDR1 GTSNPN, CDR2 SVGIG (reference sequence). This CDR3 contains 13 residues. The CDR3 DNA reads TGTGCCTGGAGTGTACGGGGAGATCAGCCCCAGCATTTT. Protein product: CAWSVRGDQPQHF.

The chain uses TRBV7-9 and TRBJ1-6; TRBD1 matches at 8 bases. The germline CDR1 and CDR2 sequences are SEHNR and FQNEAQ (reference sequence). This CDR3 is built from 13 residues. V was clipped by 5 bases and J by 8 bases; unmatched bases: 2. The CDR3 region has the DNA TGTGCCAGCAGCGAGACAGGGGATTCACCCCTCCACTTT. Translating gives CASSETGDSPLHF.

This CDR3 is CAWSRDFQQETQYF. In DNA form, the CDR3 reads TGTGCCTGGAGCCGAGACTTCCAACAAGAGACCCAGTACTTC. V is TRBV30 and J is TRBJ2-5; D is unclear. Germline V gives CDR1 GTSNPN, CDR2 SVGIG (reference sequence). V was pared by 3 bases and J by 2 bases, with 13 bases between. The CDR3 covers 14 residues.

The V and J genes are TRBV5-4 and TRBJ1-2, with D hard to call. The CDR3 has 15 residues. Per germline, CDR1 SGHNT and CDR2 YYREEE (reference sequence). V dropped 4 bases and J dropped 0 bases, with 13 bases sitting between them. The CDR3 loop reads CASSRLGVTNYGYTF. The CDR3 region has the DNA TGTGCCAGCAGCCGTCTCGGGGTAACTAACTATGGCTACACCTTC.

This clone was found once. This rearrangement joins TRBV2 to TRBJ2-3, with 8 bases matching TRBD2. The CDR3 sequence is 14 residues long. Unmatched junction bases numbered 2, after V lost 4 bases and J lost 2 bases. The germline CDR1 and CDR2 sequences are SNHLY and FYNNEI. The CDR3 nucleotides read TGTGCCAGCAGTGGTAGCGGGGCCACAGATACGCAGTATTTT. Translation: CASSGSGATDTQYF.

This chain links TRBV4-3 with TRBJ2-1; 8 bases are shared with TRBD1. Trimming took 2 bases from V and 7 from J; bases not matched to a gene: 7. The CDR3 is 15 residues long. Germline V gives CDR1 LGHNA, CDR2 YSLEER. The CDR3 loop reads CASSQRTGSENEQFF. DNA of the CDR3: TGCGCCAGCAGCCAACGGACAGGGTCTGAGAATGAGCAGTTCTTC.

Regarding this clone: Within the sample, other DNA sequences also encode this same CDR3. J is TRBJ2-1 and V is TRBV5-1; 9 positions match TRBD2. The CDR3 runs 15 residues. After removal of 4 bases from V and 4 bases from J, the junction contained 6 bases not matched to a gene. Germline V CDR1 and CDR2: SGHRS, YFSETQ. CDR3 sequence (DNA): TGCGCCAGCAGCGAGGGACTAGCAGAGTACAATGAGCAGTTCTTC. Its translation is CASSEGLAEYNEQFF.

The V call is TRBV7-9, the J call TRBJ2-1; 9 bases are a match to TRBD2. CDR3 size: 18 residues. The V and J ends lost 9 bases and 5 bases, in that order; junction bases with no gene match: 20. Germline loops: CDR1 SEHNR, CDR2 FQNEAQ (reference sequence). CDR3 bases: TGTGCCAGTAATACGGGGGCTAGCGGGAACCCGCAACACAATGAGCAGTTCTTC. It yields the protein CASNTGASGNPQHNEQFF.

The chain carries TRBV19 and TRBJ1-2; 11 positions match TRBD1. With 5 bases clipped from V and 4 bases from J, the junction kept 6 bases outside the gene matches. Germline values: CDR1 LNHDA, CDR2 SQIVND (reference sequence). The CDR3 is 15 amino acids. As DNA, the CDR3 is TGTGCCAGTAGTCCAGGACAGGGGGCGGCCTATGGCTACACCTTC. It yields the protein CASSPGQGAAYGYTF. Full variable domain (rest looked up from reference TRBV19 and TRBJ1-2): DGGITQSPKYLFRKEGQNVTLSCEQNLNHDAMYWYRQDPGQGLRLIYYSQIVNDFQKGDIAEGYSVSREKKESFPLTVTSAQKNPTAFYLCASSPGQGAAYGYTFGSGTRLTVV.

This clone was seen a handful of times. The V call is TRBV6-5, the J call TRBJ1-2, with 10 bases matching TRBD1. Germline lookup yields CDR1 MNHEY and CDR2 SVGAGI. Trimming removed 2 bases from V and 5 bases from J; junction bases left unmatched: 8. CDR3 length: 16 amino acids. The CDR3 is CASSYTPRQGAYGYTF. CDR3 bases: TGTGCCAGCAGTTACACCCCAAGACAGGGGGCGTATGGCTACACCTTC.

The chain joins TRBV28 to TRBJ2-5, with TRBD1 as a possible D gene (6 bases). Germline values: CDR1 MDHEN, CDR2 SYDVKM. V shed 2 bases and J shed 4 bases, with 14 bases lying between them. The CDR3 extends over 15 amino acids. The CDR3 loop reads CASSLLGDTRETQYF. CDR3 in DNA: TGTGCCAGCAGTTTACTGGGGGACACTCGAGAGACCCAGTACTTC. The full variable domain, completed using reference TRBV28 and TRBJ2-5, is DVKVTQSSRYLVKRTGEKVFLECVQDMDHENMFWYRQDPGLGLRLIYFSYDVKMKEKGDIPEGYSVSREKKERFSLILESASTNQTSMYLCASSLLGDTRETQYFGPGTRLLVL.

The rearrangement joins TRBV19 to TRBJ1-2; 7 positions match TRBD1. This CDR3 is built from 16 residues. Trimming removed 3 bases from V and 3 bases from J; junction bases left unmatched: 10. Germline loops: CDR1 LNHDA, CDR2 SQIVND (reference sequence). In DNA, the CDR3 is TGTGCCAGTAGTATCGCCAGGACAGGCCGGCACTATGGCTACACCTTC. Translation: CASSIARTGRHYGYTF.

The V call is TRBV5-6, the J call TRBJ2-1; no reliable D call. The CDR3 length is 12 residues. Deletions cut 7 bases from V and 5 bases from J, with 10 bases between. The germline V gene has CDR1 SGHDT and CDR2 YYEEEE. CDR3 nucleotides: TGTGCCAGCGCAAGACTGGACAATGAGCAGTTCTTC. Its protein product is CASARLDNEQFF.

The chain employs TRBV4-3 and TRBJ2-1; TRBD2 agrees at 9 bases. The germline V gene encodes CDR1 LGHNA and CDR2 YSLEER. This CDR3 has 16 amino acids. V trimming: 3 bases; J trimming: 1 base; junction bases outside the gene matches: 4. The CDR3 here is CASSQGTSRSYNEQFF. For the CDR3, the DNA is TGCGCCAGCAGCCAGGGGACTAGCAGATCCTACAATGAGCAGTTCTTC.

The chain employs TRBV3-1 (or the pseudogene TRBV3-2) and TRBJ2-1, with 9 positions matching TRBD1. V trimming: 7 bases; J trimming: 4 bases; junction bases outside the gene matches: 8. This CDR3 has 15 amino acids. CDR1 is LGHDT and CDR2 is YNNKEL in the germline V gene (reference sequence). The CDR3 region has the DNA TGTGCCAGCAAAAGGGAGGACAGGGGATACAATGAGCAGTTCTTC. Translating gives CASKREDRGYNEQFF.

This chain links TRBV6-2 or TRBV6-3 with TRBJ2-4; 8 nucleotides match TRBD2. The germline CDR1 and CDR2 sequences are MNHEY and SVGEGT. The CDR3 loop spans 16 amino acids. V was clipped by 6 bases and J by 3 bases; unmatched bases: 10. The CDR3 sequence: CASSPLLTSGKNIQYF. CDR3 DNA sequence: TGTGCCAGCAGCCCTCTCCTTACTAGCGGCAAAAACATTCAGTACTTC.

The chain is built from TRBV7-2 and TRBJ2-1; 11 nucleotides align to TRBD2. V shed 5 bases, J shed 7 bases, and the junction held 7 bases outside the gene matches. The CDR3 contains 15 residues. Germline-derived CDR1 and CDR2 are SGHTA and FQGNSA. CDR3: CASSQTSGTGNEQFF. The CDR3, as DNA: TGTGCCAGCAGCCAGACTAGCGGGACGGGGAATGAGCAGTTCTTC. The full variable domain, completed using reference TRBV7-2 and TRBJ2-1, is GAGVSQSPSNKVTEKGKDVELRCDPISGHTALYWYRQSLGQGLEFLIYFQGNSAPDKSGLPSDRFSAERTGGSVSTLTIQRTQQEDSAVYLCASSQTSGTGNEQFFGPGTRLTVL.